This record concerns one T cell receptor beta chain sequence. This sample is drawn from a study of blood T cell repertoires in COVID-19. Study as a whole: Collection of acute and convalescent COVID-19 samples took place in the United States, Italy and Spain. From T cells, B-cell-depleted T cells, or PBMCs came the material, which was cDNA or gDNA.

In the authors' workflow: Scientists estimated how many nucleated cells there were by amplifying reference gene primers. Only in-frame clones appear in the TCRdb table, and some are missing; sequencing was by immunoSEQ multiplex PCR. V and J calls and clone size are copied from that table; D and trimming were computed from the DNA. Counted here are about 26,000 clones, roughly 90% occurring once; the ten biggest clones make up about 11%. The source material was peripheral blood. This clonotype originated in a man between 65 and 80 years old with acute or convalescent COVID-19.

CDR3 loop: CSARQGPNEQYF. The CDR3 bases are TGCAGCGCTCGACAGGGGCCCAACGAGCAGTACTTC. The chain combines TRBV29-1 with TRBJ2-7; 8 bases map to TRBD1. The CDR3 is 12 residues long. V dropped 7 bases and J dropped 5; count of bases not matched to a gene: 7. CDR1 is SQVTM, CDR2 ANQGSEA, per germline.